This TCR beta chain was sequenced for a study of CD8+ T cells in alopecia areata. Study-wide background: A 6-month period off drug followed tofacitinib, which lasted 6 to 18 months. Study-level results: Relative to normal scalp, lesional scalp, especially alopecia totalis/universalis, showed higher clonality. Mice showed TCR sharing more clearly than patients did, possibly owing to HLA.

Isolated RNA was reverse transcribed into cDNA used as the sequencing template. The protocol was immunoSEQ multiplex PCR, while the TCRdb copy is restricted to in-frame clones and leaves out a portion. The data show roughly 97,000 clones, roughly 41% seen once. As to this clone: The target antigen is unknown.

Alopecia areata patients provided lesional scalp punch biopsies and peripheral blood, both collected for the study. The CDR3 is 14 amino acids. Trimming pared 4 bases from V and 0 bases from J, leaving 12 bases between. The germline V gene encodes CDR1 SQVTM and CDR2 ANQGSEA. This receptor was taken from a human donor with alopecia areata. Material for sequencing was CD4+ T cells sorted from blood. The rearrangement joins TRBV29-1 to TRBJ2-5, with unresolved D. The CDR3 loop reads CSVVVRRNQETQYF. The CDR3 DNA sequence: TGCAGCGTTGTAGTCAGAAGAAACCAAGAGACCCAGTACTTC.